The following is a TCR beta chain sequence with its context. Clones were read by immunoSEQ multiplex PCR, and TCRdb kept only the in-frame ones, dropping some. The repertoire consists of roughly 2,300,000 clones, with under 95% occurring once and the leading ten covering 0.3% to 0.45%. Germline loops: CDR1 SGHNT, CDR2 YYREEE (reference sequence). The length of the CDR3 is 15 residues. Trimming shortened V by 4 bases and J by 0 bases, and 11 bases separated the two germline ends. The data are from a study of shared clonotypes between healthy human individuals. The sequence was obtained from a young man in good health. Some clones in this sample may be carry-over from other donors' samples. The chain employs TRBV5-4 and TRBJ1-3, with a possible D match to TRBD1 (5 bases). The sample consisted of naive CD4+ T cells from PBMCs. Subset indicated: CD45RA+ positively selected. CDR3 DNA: TGTGCCAGCAGCGTCGACAGTAACTCTGGAAACACCATATATTTT. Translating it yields CASSVDSNSGNTIYF.